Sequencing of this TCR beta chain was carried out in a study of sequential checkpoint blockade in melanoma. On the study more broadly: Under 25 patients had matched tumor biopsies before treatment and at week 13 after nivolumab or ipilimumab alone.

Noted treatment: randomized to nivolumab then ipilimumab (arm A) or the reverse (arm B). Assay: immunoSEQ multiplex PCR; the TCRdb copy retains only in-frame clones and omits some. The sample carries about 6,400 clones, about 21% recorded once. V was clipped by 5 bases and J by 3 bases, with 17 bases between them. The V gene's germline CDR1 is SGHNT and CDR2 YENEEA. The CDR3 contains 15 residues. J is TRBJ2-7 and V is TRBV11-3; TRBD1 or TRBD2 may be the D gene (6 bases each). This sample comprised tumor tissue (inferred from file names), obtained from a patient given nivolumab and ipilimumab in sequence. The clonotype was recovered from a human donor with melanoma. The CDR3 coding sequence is TGTGCCAGCAGCCAGGGGCAGGGAGGATTCTACGAGCAGTACTTC. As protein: CASSQGQGGFYEQYF.